This is a list of T cell receptor beta chains from one sample in a study of blood T cell repertoires in COVID-19. Method: immunoSEQ multiplex PCR; TCRdb's copy keeps in-frame clones and lacks some. The sample yields about 300,000 clones, about 85% seen once. What was sequenced was peripheral blood. These receptors were taken from a human donor in a cohort sampled during active COVID-19. The CDR3 runs from the conserved cysteine through the conserved F or W. A D gene is named only where the DNA matches it firmly. Expanded clones get a size class; other rows say once, few or many, or leave the size out.

d_call: TRBD1
clone_size: once
v_call: TRBV12-3/TRBV12-4
j_call: TRBJ2-7
cdr3_nt: TGTGCCAGCAAACCCGGACAGGGTTACGAGCAGTACTTC
cdr3_aa: CASKPGQGYEQYF

d_call: -
clone_size: -
v_call: TRBV6-5
j_call: TRBJ1-1
cdr3_nt: TGTGCCAGCAGAAGCCACGACACGGGGACTGAAGCTTTCTTT
cdr3_aa: CASRSHDTGTEAFF

d_call: -
clone_size: once
v_call: TRBV15
j_call: TRBJ2-1
cdr3_nt: TGTGCCACCAGCAGAGGGTTAGAGGGCAATGAGCAGTTCTTC
cdr3_aa: CATSRGLEGNEQFF

d_call: -
clone_size: -
v_call: TRBV10-3
j_call: TRBJ2-5
cdr3_nt: TGTGCCGTCGCCGCGGAAGAGACCCAGTACTTC
cdr3_aa: CAVAAEETQYF

d_call: -
clone_size: -
v_call: TRBV5-1
j_call: TRBJ2-1
cdr3_nt: TGCGCCAGCAGCTTGGCCGGGTGGGGGCCAGAGCAGTTCTTC
cdr3_aa: CASSLAGWGPEQFF

d_call: -
clone_size: -
v_call: TRBV7-2
j_call: TRBJ1-3
cdr3_nt: TGTGCCAGCAGTCTAGGGGCGGGATCCTCTGGAAACACCATATATTTT
cdr3_aa: CASSLGAGSSGNTIYF

d_call: TRBD2
clone_size: -
v_call: TRBV18
j_call: TRBJ2-3
cdr3_nt: TGTGCCAGCTCACCACCCGGGACTAGAAGCCCGGATACGCAGTATTTT
cdr3_aa: CASSPPGTRSPDTQYF

d_call: TRBD2
clone_size: few
v_call: TRBV7-7
j_call: TRBJ2-2
cdr3_nt: TGTGCCATCTCTCGGGAGGAGGTCGGGGAGCTGTTTTTT
cdr3_aa: CAISREEVGELFF

d_call: -
clone_size: once
v_call: TRBV15
j_call: TRBJ2-4
cdr3_nt: TGTGCCACCAGCAGGGGAGGCATAGCCAAAAACATTCAGTACTTC
cdr3_aa: CATSRGGIAKNIQYF

d_call: TRBD2
clone_size: -
v_call: TRBV27
j_call: TRBJ2-1
cdr3_nt: TGTGCCAGCAGTCCCTGGGCCCCTAGCGGCAACTCCTACAATGAGCAGTTCTTC
cdr3_aa: CASSPWAPSGNSYNEQFF

d_call: -
clone_size: -
v_call: TRBV21-1
j_call: TRBJ2-2
cdr3_nt: TGTGCCTGCGACATGGTTCACAGGGGGCCCGGGGAGCTGTTTTTT
cdr3_aa: CACDMVHRGPGELFF

d_call: -
clone_size: -
v_call: TRBV18
j_call: TRBJ1-2
cdr3_nt: TGTGCCAGCTCACCAAGGACAGACTATGGCTACACCTTC
cdr3_aa: CASSPRTDYGYTF

d_call: -
clone_size: -
v_call: TRBV7-6
j_call: TRBJ2-3
cdr3_nt: TGTGCCAGCAGCTTAGAGGCCCCTCGGGGCACAGATACGCAGTATTTT
cdr3_aa: CASSLEAPRGTDTQYF

d_call: TRBD2
clone_size: -
v_call: TRBV5-1
j_call: TRBJ2-3
cdr3_nt: TGCGCCAGCAGCCCGTTACTAGCGGGAGGGCCCCCAGATACGCAGTATTTT
cdr3_aa: CASSPLLAGGPPDTQYF

d_call: TRBD1
clone_size: -
v_call: TRBV6-1
j_call: TRBJ1-4
cdr3_nt: TGTGCCAGCAGTGAGTCCGGGACAGGGTTTGGAAAACTGTTTTTT
cdr3_aa: CASSESGTGFGKLFF

d_call: -
clone_size: -
v_call: TRBV20-1
j_call: TRBJ1-2
cdr3_nt: TGCAGTGCTAGAGCAGGGTGGGGCTACACCTTC
cdr3_aa: CSARAGWGYTF

d_call: TRBD2
clone_size: -
v_call: TRBV6-5
j_call: TRBJ2-1
cdr3_nt: TGTGCCAGCAGGGGGACTGGCGGGGGCAATGAGCAGTTCTTC
cdr3_aa: CASRGTGGGNEQFF

d_call: -
clone_size: -
v_call: TRBV7-9
j_call: TRBJ1-2
cdr3_nt: TGTGCCAGCAGCTACAGGGTTGATGGCTACACCTTC
cdr3_aa: CASSYRVDGYTF

d_call: TRBD2
clone_size: -
v_call: TRBV5-6
j_call: TRBJ2-3
cdr3_nt: TGTGCCAGCAGCTTGCGGGAGGGGGACACAGATACGCAGTATTTT
cdr3_aa: CASSLREGDTDTQYF

d_call: -
clone_size: few
v_call: TRBV7-9
j_call: TRBJ2-1
cdr3_nt: TGTGCCAGCAGCTTAAGCTCTGGTGAGCAGTTCTTC
cdr3_aa: CASSLSSGEQFF

d_call: -
clone_size: -
v_call: TRBV6-1
j_call: TRBJ1-6
cdr3_nt: TGTGCCAGCAGTGACAGGGGAAATTCACCCCTCCACTTT
cdr3_aa: CASSDRGNSPLHF

d_call: TRBD1
clone_size: -
v_call: TRBV29-1
j_call: TRBJ1-2
cdr3_nt: TGCAGCGTTGCCCCCGGGACAGGGATAGGTGGCTACACCTTC
cdr3_aa: CSVAPGTGIGGYTF

d_call: -
clone_size: once
v_call: TRBV5-1
j_call: TRBJ2-3
cdr3_nt: TGCGCCAGCAGCTGGAGGGACCTCCCAATCACAGATACGCAGTATTTT
cdr3_aa: CASSWRDLPITDTQYF

d_call: -
clone_size: -
v_call: TRBV5-1
j_call: TRBJ2-7
cdr3_nt: TGCGCCAGCAGCCCCATCTCCGGGACACCGAGGTACGAGCAGTACTTC
cdr3_aa: CASSPISGTPRYEQYF